This T cell receptor (beta chain) was retrieved from a study of T cell responses to AZD1222 COVID-19 vaccine. Study information: Timing groups of about 4 and about 12 weeks for second doses were pooled. Notes on the study in general: None of the repertoires were sampled until the peak T cell response had passed. Regions 160-218 and 743-854 dominated among vaccine-associated CD4 TCRs spanning spike.

The protocol was immunoSEQ multiplex PCR, while the TCRdb copy is restricted to in-frame clones and leaves out a portion. The sample records some 140,000 clones, roughly nine tenths being singletons. This clone was counted only a few times. Its antigen is as yet unknown. Germline lookup yields CDR1 SGHTA and CDR2 FQGNSA. This CDR3 is 16 amino acids long. The V end lost 8 bases, the J end lost 4 bases, and 21 bases lay between the germline ends. The sequencing here drew on peripheral blood, taken on day 0 of AZD1222 vaccination. The origin of this receptor is an adult in good health. The chain links TRBV7-2 to TRBJ2-4; D is perhaps TRBD1 or TRBD2 (6 bases each). Here the CDR3 reads CASGLGGTPNKNIQYF. In DNA, the CDR3 is TGTGCCAGCGGACTTGGGGGGACACCGAATAAAAACATTCAGTACTTC.